The 5 T cell receptor beta chains presented below share a single source sample, sequenced in a study of early T cells in non-severe SARS-CoV-2 infection (dated by TCRdb to the early 2020s). Library preparation used 5' RACE. Sequencing used a NextSeq 500. Starting from the raw public reads, TCRdb applied fastp trimming at Q25, assembled clones with MiXCR and retained in-frame beta chains. One record per CDR3 amino acid sequence lists the most common genes and DNA. The sample table shows about 59,000 distinct CDR3 sequences, and approximately 13% are seen once. The top ten clones comprise 7.5% to 10% of the sample. The specimen comprised whole blood, sampled at baseline. Receptors originate from an adult who was a healthcare worker with PCR-confirmed SARS-CoV-2 infection or an uninfected control (not recorded which).

This clonotype appeared a few times. The chain carries TRBV12-3 or TRBV12-4 and TRBJ2-3; no reliable D call. CDR3 length equals 13 residues. Trimming took off 3 bases at V and 6 bases at J, with 10 bases between the two ends. The CDR3 region has the DNA TGTGCCAGCAGTTTGGCCGGCGCGGATACGCAGTATTTT. Its translation is CASSLAGADTQYF.

Many counts were recorded for this clonotype. This sequence joins TRBV7-2 and TRBJ2-2, with 7 bases aligning to TRBD1. Germline V CDR1 and CDR2: SGHTA, FQGNSA. With 3 bases clipped from V and 2 bases from J, the junction kept 3 bases outside the gene matches. This CDR3 comprises 15 residues. Here the CDR3 reads CASSLRGLNTGELFF. CDR3 in DNA: TGTGCCAGCAGCTTGAGGGGGCTAAACACCGGGGAGCTGTTTTTT.

The rearrangement links TRBV29-1 to TRBJ1-1; D ambiguous. Germline CDR1 is SQVTM and CDR2 is ANQGSEA. CDR3 length: 14 residues. V lost 6 bases, J lost 0 bases, and 14 bases lay in between. The CDR3 DNA follows: TGCAGCGTCCGCGCCGATTTGGTGAACACTGAAGCTTTCTTT. This codes for CSVRADLVNTEAFF.

This clonotype was detected many times. V is TRBV29-1 and J is TRBJ1-2, with TRBD1 matching 7 bases. CDR1 SQVTM and CDR2 ANQGSEA come from the germline V gene. With V trimmed by 7 bases and J by 2 bases, 7 bases remained unmatched. The CDR3 has 13 residues. The CDR3 protein is CSANRQGNYGYTF. The CDR3 nucleotides are TGCAGCGCGAATCGACAGGGAAACTATGGCTACACCTTC.

This clonotype was detected many times. CDR3 protein: CASSLYSDRYGDEQFF. CDR3 in DNA: TGTGCCAGCAGCTTATATAGTGATAGGTACGGGGATGAGCAGTTCTTC. V and J are TRBV11-2 and TRBJ2-1, with D possibly being TRBD2 (5 bases). V was pared by 2 bases and J by 8 bases, with 19 bases between. This CDR3 region has 16 residues. Germline values: CDR1 SGHAT, CDR2 FQNNGV.